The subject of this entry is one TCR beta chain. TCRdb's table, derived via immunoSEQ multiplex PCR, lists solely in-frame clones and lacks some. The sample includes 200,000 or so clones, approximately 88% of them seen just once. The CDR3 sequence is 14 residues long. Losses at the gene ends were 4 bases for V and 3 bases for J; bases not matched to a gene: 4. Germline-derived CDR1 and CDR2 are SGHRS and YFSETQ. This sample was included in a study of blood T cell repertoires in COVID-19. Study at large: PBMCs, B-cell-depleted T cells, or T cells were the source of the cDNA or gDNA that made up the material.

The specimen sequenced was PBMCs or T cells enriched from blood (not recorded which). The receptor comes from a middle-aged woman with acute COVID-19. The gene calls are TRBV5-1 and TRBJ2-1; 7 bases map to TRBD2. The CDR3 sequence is CASSASGDYNEQFF. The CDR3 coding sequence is TGCGCCAGCAGCGCCAGCGGGGACTACAATGAGCAGTTCTTC. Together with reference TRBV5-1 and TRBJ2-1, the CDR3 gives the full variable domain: KAGVTQTPRYLIKTRGQQVTLSCSPISGHRSVSWYQQTPGQGLQFLFEYFSETQRNKGNFPGRFSGRQFSNSRSEMNVSTLELGDSALYLCASSASGDYNEQFFGPGTRLTVL.